What follows are 15 T cell receptor beta chains derived from one specimen sequenced in a study of regulatory T cells in long-lasting Graves disease. HTBI primers from iRepertoire and Arm-PCR of CDR3 regions yielded the TCR beta libraries. TCRdb ran MiXCR on the multiplex PCR reads and lists one entry per CDR3 protein. The table lists about 300,000 distinct CDR3 sequences, 22% of them singletons. Time point in this sample: persistent/refractory GD, antithyroid drugs over 5 years with positive TRAb. The TCR library used RNA extracted from PBMCs. Sequenced material: peripheral blood mononuclear cells (PBMCs), taken when the disease was refractory, from a patient treated with antithyroid drugs. These receptor sequences come from a female donor with Graves disease.

The table lists this clonotype with many counts. This sequence joins TRBV12-3 or TRBV12-4 and TRBJ2-5, with 9 bases matching TRBD2. With V trimmed by 1 base and J by 5 bases, 11 bases remained unmatched. This CDR3 has 17 residues. The CDR3 coding sequence is TGTGCCAGCAGTTTAGGGACTAGCGATCCTTCAGGCGAGACCCAGTACTTC. Amino acid sequence: CASSLGTSDPSGETQYF.

In this sample, this clonotype turned up many times. V usage is TRBV12-3 or TRBV12-4 and J usage is TRBJ1-2; 7 positions agree with TRBD1. J was trimmed by 2 bases and V by 6 bases; bases with no gene match: 6. This CDR3 is 14 amino acids long. The CDR3 here is CASSVIQGNYGYTF. CDR3 in DNA: TGTGCCAGCAGCGTAATACAGGGGAACTATGGCTACACCTTC.

The V and J genes are TRBV19 and TRBJ1-5, with 10 bases identical to TRBD1. This CDR3 is 16 amino acids long. CDR1 is LNHDA and CDR2 is SQIVND in the germline V gene (reference sequence). J was trimmed by 3 bases and V by 3 bases; bases with no gene match: 5. In DNA, the CDR3 is TGTGCCAGTAGTATGGGACAGGGGCTCGACAATCAGCCCCAGCATTTT. This translates into CASSMGQGLDNQPQHF.

This clonotype was recorded once. The chain is built from TRBV6-2 or TRBV6-3 and TRBJ2-3; TRBD2 aligns across 7 bases. The V gene's germline CDR1 is MNHEY and CDR2 SVGEGT. There are 15 residues in the CDR3. J lost 5 bases, V lost 5 bases, and 10 bases had no gene match. In DNA, the CDR3 is TGTGCCAGCAGTAACCTCCAACTAGCGAAAGATACGCAGTATTTT. Translated: CASSNLQLAKDTQYF.

This sequence joins TRBV20-1 and TRBJ2-7, with D possibly matching TRBD2 (6 bases). This CDR3 is built from 13 residues. The V gene lost 4 bases and the J gene lost 2 bases, with 12 bases spanning the gap. The germline V gene encodes CDR1 DFQATT and CDR2 SNEGSKA (reference sequence). The CDR3 DNA follows: TGCAGTGCTATTCGGGACTTAACCTACGAGCAGTACTTC. As protein: CSAIRDLTYEQYF.

This clonotype was recorded at least ten times. The rearrangement uses TRBV12-3 or TRBV12-4 and TRBJ2-2, with D possibly TRBD1 on 6 matching bases. V lost 5 bases and J 0 bases, leaving 16 bases between the germline ends. This CDR3 is 17 amino acids long. The CDR3 DNA reads TGTGCCAGCAGTCCCGGGACACGGACCGCGAACACCGGGGAGCTGTTTTTT. Amino acid sequence: CASSPGTRTANTGELFF.

Many counts were recorded for this clonotype. This chain connects TRBV15 to TRBJ1-2, with a tentative D call TRBD1 (5 bases). This CDR3 region has 17 residues. Germline lookup yields CDR1 LNHNV and CDR2 YYDKDF (reference sequence). Between the trimmed V and J ends, which lost 2 bases and 2 bases, there was a span of 18 bases. The DNA for the CDR3 is TGTGCCACCAGCAGACAAGGGGCAGAGGGGCGGAACTATGGCTACACCTTC. It translates to CATSRQGAEGRNYGYTF. Filled out from reference TRBV15 and TRBJ1-2, the complete variable domain reads DAMVIQNPRYQVTQFGKPVTLSCSQTLNHNVMYWYQQKSSQAPKLLFHYYDKDFNNEADTPDNFQSRRPNTSFCFLDIRSPGLGDTAMYLCATSRQGAEGRNYGYTFGSGTRLTVV.

This clonotype was detected many times. The chain is built from TRBV7-2 and TRBJ2-5, with D possibly being TRBD2 (5 bases). Germline CDR1 and CDR2: SGHTA and FQGNSA. The CDR3 is 14 residues long. V shed 2 bases and J shed 5 bases, with 12 bases lying between them. CDR3 amino acids: CASSLSGSGETQYF. CDR3 nucleotide sequence: TGTGCCAGCAGCTTATCGGGATCGGGGGAGACCCAGTACTTC.

The genes are TRBV20-1 and TRBJ2-4, with 11 bases lining up with TRBD2. Trimming at V came to 3 bases and at J to 8 bases, leaving 12 bases not matched to a gene. Germline V gene sequence: CDR1 DFQATT, CDR2 SNEGSKA (reference sequence). The CDR3 consists of 16 residues. The DNA for the CDR3 is TGCAGTGCTAGGGAAATAGCGGGAGGGCCCTTAGACATTCAGTACTTC. Its protein product is CSAREIAGGPLDIQYF.

This clonotype was counted once. The V gene is TRBV27, the J gene TRBJ1-1; D gene unclear. The CDR3 spans 13 residues. Germline CDR1 reads MNHEY; CDR2 reads SMNVEV (reference sequence). With 6 bases removed from V and 10 bases from J, the gap between germline ends came to 18 bases. CDR3 DNA: TGTGCCAGCAGCTTTAAAGGGTCCGCGGGAGCTTTCTTT. Protein product: CASSFKGSAGAFF.

The J gene is TRBJ2-5, the V gene TRBV9; tentative D call: TRBD2 (7 bases). CDR3 length: 15 residues. Trimming took 0 bases from V and 4 from J, leaving 13 bases between them. The V gene's germline CDR1 is SGDLS and CDR2 YYNGEE. CDR3: CASSVGGRGGETQYF. CDR3 DNA sequence: TGTGCCAGCAGCGTAGGAGGGAGGGGGGGAGAGACCCAGTACTTC.

The chain couples TRBV20-1 to TRBJ2-7; D is unclear. V lost 0 bases and J lost 2, with 14 bases in between. CDR1 and CDR2 from the germline V gene are DFQATT and SNEGSKA (reference sequence). The CDR3 sequence is 15 residues long. The CDR3 loop is CSAREPWSPPYEQYF. The CDR3 DNA is TGCAGTGCTAGAGAGCCGTGGAGCCCACCCTACGAGCAGTACTTC.

The rearrangement uses TRBV9 and TRBJ2-5, with 7 positions matching TRBD2. Losses at the gene ends were 3 bases for V and 7 bases for J; bases not matched to a gene: 6. CDR1 SGDLS and CDR2 YYNGEE come from the germline V gene. This CDR3 contains 13 residues. The CDR3 nucleotides are TGTGCCAGCAGCGGGGGAGGGGAGGGGACCCAGTACTTC. Translated: CASSGGGEGTQYF. Full variable domain (rest looked up from reference TRBV9 and TRBJ2-5): DSGVTQTPKHLITATGQRVTLRCSPRSGDLSVYWYQQSLDQGLQFLIQYYNGEERAKGNILERFSAQQFPDLHSELNLSSLELGDSALYFCASSGGGEGTQYFGPGTRLLVL.

This clonotype has just a few counts. The V and J genes are TRBV12-3 or TRBV12-4 and TRBJ1-5, with D unresolved. The CDR3 covers 13 residues. The V end lost 1 base, the J end lost 5 bases, and 6 bases lay between the germline ends. CDR3 loop: CASSLVEDQPQHF. The CDR3, as DNA: TGTGCCAGCAGTTTAGTGGAAGATCAGCCCCAGCATTTT.

This clonotype occurred a few times. J is TRBJ2-2 and V is TRBV6-1; D tentatively fits TRBD1 or TRBD2 (5 bases each). The CDR3 length is 13 residues. V was pared by 3 bases and J by 8 bases, with 10 bases between. Germline V gene lookup returns CDR1 MNHNS and CDR2 SASEGT. CDR3 DNA: TGTGCCAGCAGTGAGATGGGGACGGGGGAGCTGTTTTTT. It codes for CASSEMGTGELFF.